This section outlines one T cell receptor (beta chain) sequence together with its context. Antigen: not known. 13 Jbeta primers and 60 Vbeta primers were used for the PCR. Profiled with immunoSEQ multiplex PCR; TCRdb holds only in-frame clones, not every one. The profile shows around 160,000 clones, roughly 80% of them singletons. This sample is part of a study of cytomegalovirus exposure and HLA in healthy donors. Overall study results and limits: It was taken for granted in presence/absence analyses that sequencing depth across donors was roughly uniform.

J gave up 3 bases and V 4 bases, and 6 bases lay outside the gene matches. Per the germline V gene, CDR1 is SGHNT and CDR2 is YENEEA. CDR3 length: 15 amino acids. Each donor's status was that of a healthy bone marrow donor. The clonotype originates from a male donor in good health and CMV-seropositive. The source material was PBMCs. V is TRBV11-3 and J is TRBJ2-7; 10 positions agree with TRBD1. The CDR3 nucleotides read TGTGCCAGCAGCTCCCCCGGGACAGGGGTCTACGAGCAGTACTTC. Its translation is CASSSPGTGVYEQYF.